These 4 T cell receptor beta chains were all obtained from the same sample, sequenced in a study of regulatory T cells in long-lasting Graves disease (dated by TCRdb to the early 2020s). Taken with the paper, the label for time point translates to: newly diagnosed GD, antithyroid drugs for less than 3 months. For both TCR sequencing and RNA sequencing, RNA was extracted from PBMCs in TRIzol. To prepare the library, multiplex PCR was applied. Data came from an Illumina HiSeq 4000. iRepertoire HTBI primers and Arm-PCR amplification of CDR3 regions were used to construct TCR beta libraries. TCRdb trimmed the raw reads at Q25, called clones with MiXCR and kept productive beta chains. Each entry is one CDR3 protein sequence, shown with its most common DNA and genes. Recorded for this sample are under 700,000 distinct CDR3 sequences; about 15% of them occurred a single time. The top ten constitute roughly 25% of the sample.

This sample also belongs to another study, concerning T cells in Graves' hyperthyroidism and ophthalmopathy.

The input for sequencing was peripheral blood mononuclear cells (PBMCs), taken at new diagnosis, from a patient treated with antithyroid drugs. These receptors originate from a woman aged 40 to 65 with Graves disease. Donor details come from another sample of the same person, matched by shared clones.

This clonotype appeared a few times. V and J are TRBV5-1 and TRBJ2-7; 7 bases align to TRBD2. The ends lost 0 bases at V and 0 bases at J; junction bases unmatched: 9. CDR3 length: 17 residues. Germline V lookup: CDR1 SGHRS, CDR2 YFSETQ. The DNA for the CDR3 is TGCGCCAGCAGCTTGGGGACCCGGCGCGGGAGCTCCTACGAGCAGTACTTC. The encoded protein is CASSLGTRRGSSYEQYF.

This rearrangement joins TRBV20-1 to TRBJ2-5; a possible D gene is TRBD2 (5 bases). Germline V gene lookup returns CDR1 DFQATT and CDR2 SNEGSKA (reference sequence). Deletions cut 6 bases from V and 12 bases from J, with 17 bases between. The CDR3 is 11 residues long. This CDR3 reads CSARDSATEYF. CDR3 nucleotides: TGCAGTGCCCGGGATTCCGCGACTGAGTACTTC.

The gene calls are TRBV20-1 and TRBJ1-1; TRBD1 agrees at 8 bases. Germline assignment: CDR1 DFQATT and CDR2 SNEGSKA (reference sequence). This CDR3 comprises 14 residues. Trimming removed 2 bases from V and 1 base from J; junction bases left unmatched: 3. The CDR3: CSARLGQGNTEAFF. CDR3 nucleotides: TGCAGTGCTAGACTAGGACAGGGGAACACTGAAGCTTTCTTT.

Details on this clonotype: A much larger clone sits a single nucleotide away, making a read error possible. The rearrangement links TRBV18 to TRBJ1-1; tentative D call: TRBD1 (5 bases). This CDR3 is built from 13 residues. Trimming took 10 bases from V and 3 from J, leaving 15 bases between them. Germline V lookup: CDR1 KGHSH, CDR2 LQKENI. The chain's CDR3 is CANSSNRHTEAFF. The DNA of the CDR3 is TGTGCCAACTCCTCCAACAGGCACACTGAAGCTTTCTTT.